These 13 T cell receptor beta chains came from one sample sequenced in a study of T cells in Graves' hyperthyroidism and ophthalmopathy. Regions amplified from RNA transcripts were the TCR beta CDR3 regions. Carried out on the TCR CDR3, a first-round RT-PCR used the HTBI primer set. TCRdb redid the calling of the multiplex PCR reads with MiXCR, one entry per CDR3 protein. The sample gives hundreds of thousands of distinct CDR3 sequences, 22% of which show up once; less than 65% is in the top ten. Sequenced sample: blood. All receptors come from a woman between 65 and 79 years old with Graves' ophthalmopathy.

This sequence joins TRBV20-1 and TRBJ1-2; tentatively, D is TRBD1 (5 bases). Germline CDR1 DFQATT, CDR2 SNEGSKA (reference sequence). The CDR3 extends over 15 amino acids. Trimming stripped 3 bases from V and 6 bases from J, with 20 bases between. CDR3 loop: CSARGPGAGSNGYTF. CDR3 nucleotides: TGCAGTGCTAGGGGACCAGGAGCGGGGTCCAATGGCTACACCTTC.

V gene TRBV15 combines with J gene TRBJ2-1, with D perhaps matching TRBD1 (8 bases). V was shortened by 2 bases and J by 6 bases, with 17 bases between the two germline ends. The CDR3 is made up of 16 amino acids. Germline V gene sequence: CDR1 LNHNV, CDR2 YYDKDF (reference sequence). CDR3 sequence (DNA): TGTGCCACCAGCAGACCCACAGGGGGGGTTGTCAATGAGCAGTTCTTC. Encoded protein: CATSRPTGGVVNEQFF.

The V call is TRBV6-1, the J call TRBJ1-1, with D possibly being TRBD1 (5 bases). The CDR3 sequence is 13 residues long. Looked up from germline, CDR1 is MNHNS and CDR2 is SASEGT. V dropped 5 bases and J dropped 6 bases, with 13 bases sitting between them. This CDR3 reads CASSLSGLAEAFF. The CDR3 nucleotides read TGTGCCAGCAGTCTTTCGGGGCTTGCTGAAGCTTTCTTT.

The chain couples TRBV29-1 to TRBJ2-2, with 11 bases fitting TRBD1. The germline V gene has CDR1 SQVTM and CDR2 ANQGSEA. This CDR3 region has 16 residues. The junction had 11 bases not matched to a gene; V was cut back by 4 bases and J by 7 bases. The CDR3 reads CSVGTGGPWEVGELFF. The CDR3 DNA sequence: TGCAGCGTTGGGACAGGGGGCCCTTGGGAGGTCGGGGAGCTGTTTTTT.

The chain uses TRBV19 and TRBJ1-1, with 8 bases aligning to TRBD1. Germline lookup yields CDR1 LNHDA and CDR2 SQIVND (reference sequence). With V trimmed by 5 bases and J by 7 bases, 12 bases remained unmatched. CDR3 length: 15 amino acids. In DNA, the CDR3 is TGTGCCAGTAGTGCTAGAAACAGGGGGAATGGTGAAGCTTTCTTT. This gives the protein CASSARNRGNGEAFF. Looking up the rest from reference TRBV19 and TRBJ1-1 gives the full variable domain: DGGITQSPKYLFRKEGQNVTLSCEQNLNHDAMYWYRQDPGQGLRLIYYSQIVNDFQKGDIAEGYSVSREKKESFPLTVTSAQKNPTAFYLCASSARNRGNGEAFFGQGTRLTVV.

The chain employs TRBV18 and TRBJ2-5, with D unclear. Germline lookup yields CDR1 KGHSH and CDR2 LQKENI. The CDR3 runs to 15 residues. The V gene lost 6 bases and the J gene lost 1 base, with 15 bases spanning the gap. In nucleotides, the CDR3 is TGTGCCAGCTCCCAGGTGGCGCGACCCCAAGAGACCCAGTACTTC. Residues: CASSQVARPQETQYF. Using reference TRBV18 and TRBJ2-5 for the parts outside the CDR3, the full variable domain is NAGVMQNPRHLVRRRGQEARLRCSPMKGHSHVYWYRQLPEEGLKFMVYLQKENIIDESGMPKERFSAEFPKEGPSILRIQQVVRGDSAAYFCASSQVARPQETQYFGPGTRLLVL.

In this sample, this clonotype turned up a few times. The chain is built from TRBV7-2 and TRBJ1-4; 12 nucleotides align to TRBD1. Germline CDR1 reads SGHTA; CDR2 reads FQGNSA. There are 18 residues in the CDR3. V gave up 4 bases and J gave up 7 bases; unmatched junction bases: 13. CDR3 nucleotide sequence: TGTGCCAGCAGCTCCCATTCCGGGACAGGGGGCGTAAGTGAAAAACTGTTTTTT. Its protein is CASSSHSGTGGVSEKLFF.

V is TRBV6-1 and J is TRBJ2-1, with TRBD2 matching over 10 bases. V dropped 6 bases and J dropped 6; count of bases not matched to a gene: 14. The length of the CDR3 is 17 residues. Germline CDR1 reads MNHNS; CDR2 reads SASEGT. The CDR3: CASSRLAGPGEINEQFF. In DNA, the CDR3 is TGTGCCAGCAGCAGACTAGCGGGCCCGGGAGAGATCAATGAGCAGTTCTTC.

This clonotype has only a few counts. This rearrangement joins TRBV3-1 to TRBJ2-1; D perhaps matches TRBD2 (5 bases). Germline loops: CDR1 LGHDT, CDR2 YNNKEL (reference sequence). Trimming took 4 bases from V and 8 from J, leaving 15 bases between them. The CDR3 extends over 14 amino acids. In nucleotides, the CDR3 is TGTGCCAGCAGCCGCCTGGGAGCTGGGGATGAGCAGTTCTTC. It translates to CASSRLGAGDEQFF.

This clonotype has a handful of counts. The chain uses TRBV10-3 and TRBJ2-2, with D possibly matching TRBD2 (6 bases). Germline V gives CDR1 ENHRY, CDR2 SYGVKD. Between the trimmed V and J ends, which lost 6 bases and 3 bases, there was a span of 11 bases. This CDR3 has 14 amino acids. The DNA for the CDR3 is TGTGCCATCAGGCGGAGGGACGACACCGGGGAGCTGTTTTTT. It translates to CAIRRRDDTGELFF.

This clonotype was detected many times. The chain recombines TRBV12-3 or TRBV12-4 with TRBJ2-5; 8 nucleotides agree with TRBD2. The CDR3 is 14 residues long. V lost 2 bases and J lost 7; bases outside the gene matches: 6. CDR3 coding DNA: TGTGCCAGCAGTTTAAGCGGGAGAACTCGGACCCAGTACTTC. Translating it yields CASSLSGRTRTQYF.

This clonotype appeared a few times. The V gene is TRBV5-5, the J gene TRBJ2-1, with 16 bases aligning to TRBD2. CDR1 is SGHKS, CDR2 YYEKEE, per germline (reference sequence). Germline trimming cut 1 base from V and 10 bases from J; bases unmatched to any gene: 5. CDR3 length equals 16 residues. The CDR3 nucleotides are TGTGCCAGCAGCTTGTATGGGGGACTAGCGGGAGGGGAGCAGTTCTTC. Translated: CASSLYGGLAGGEQFF.

The sample holds many counts of this clonotype. V gene TRBV12-3 or TRBV12-4 combines with J gene TRBJ2-3, with 11 bases fitting TRBD2. The CDR3 extends over 17 amino acids. The ends lost 3 bases at V and 0 bases at J; junction bases unmatched: 5. The DNA of the CDR3 is TGTGCCAGCAGTTTTCGAATAGCGGGGGGGAGCACAGATACGCAGTATTTT. As protein: CASSFRIAGGSTDTQYF.